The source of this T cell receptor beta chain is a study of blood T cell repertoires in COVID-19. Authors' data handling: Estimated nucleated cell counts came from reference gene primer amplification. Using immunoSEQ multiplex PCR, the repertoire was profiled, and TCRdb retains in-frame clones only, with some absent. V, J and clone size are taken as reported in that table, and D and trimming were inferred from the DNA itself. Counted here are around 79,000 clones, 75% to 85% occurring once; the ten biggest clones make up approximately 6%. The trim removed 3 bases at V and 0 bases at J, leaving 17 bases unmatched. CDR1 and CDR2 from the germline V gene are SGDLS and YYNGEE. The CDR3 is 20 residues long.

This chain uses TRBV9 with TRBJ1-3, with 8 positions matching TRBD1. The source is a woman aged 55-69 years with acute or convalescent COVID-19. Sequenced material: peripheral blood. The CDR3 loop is CASSDSGGWWLDPSGNTIYF. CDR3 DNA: TGTGCCAGCAGCGACTCAGGGGGCTGGTGGTTAGACCCCTCTGGAAACACCATATATTTT.